This TCR beta chain is from a study of neurological immune-mediated disorders. Study-level findings and limits: The most TCR clonal expansion was seen in HTLV-1-associated myelopathy, and the least was seen in multiple sclerosis, which fell below healthy controls. CDR3 amino acid sequences of expanded clones were not shared across subjects, a result suggesting private repertoires in all groups.

Over 200 million TCR-beta sequences from 15-18 subjects were obtained in each sequencing run. TCRdb used MiXCR to reprocess the 5' RACE reads, holding one entry per CDR3 protein. This table has tens of thousands of distinct CDR3 sequences, about 5% appearing once. The time point is: longitudinal time-point 2. Of note for this clonotype: Its antigen is unidentified.

The CDR3 covers 15 residues. V trimming: 0 bases; J trimming: 5 bases; junction bases outside the gene matches: 7. Germline V lookup: CDR1 DFQATT, CDR2 SNEGSKA (reference sequence). The receptor was derived from a woman aged 55-70 years with multiple sclerosis. Material: PBMCs. This chain uses TRBV20-1 with TRBJ2-3; 8 bases fit TRBD1. CDR3 region: CSARDDRGSQDTQYF. The CDR3 coding sequence is TGCAGTGCTAGAGACGACAGGGGAAGTCAAGATACGCAGTATTTT.